The T cell receptor beta chain under discussion was sequenced for a study of response to subunit inactivated influenza vaccine (dated by TCRdb to 2017 to 2018). Regarding the study in general: The study used deep quantitative T cell receptor repertoire profiling to track responses to a trivalent subunit inactivated influenza vaccine.

General findings and caveats noted by the study authors: It was suggested by the authors that each seasonal influenza vaccination may recruit only a limited number of new T cells.

The CDR3 contains 14 residues, cysteine and phenylalanine counted. The entry retains the CDR3 DNA only, 42 bases that are in frame from base 1. CDR1 and CDR2 were assigned from the germline V gene as KGHDR and SFDVKD. Library preparation used RT-PCR. The sample was run on an Illumina HiSeq 2500. TCRdb handled the public reads itself, with Q25 trimming in fastp and clone calling in MiXCR, and kept productive beta chains. CDR3 protein duplicates are merged, each entry listing the most common genes and DNA. This sample lists about 650,000 distinct CDR3 sequences; roughly 15% were detected once. Roughly 7.2% of the sample is held by the ten biggest clonotypes. As for this clonotype: No cognate antigen has been identified for it. A junction boundary mismatches the germline segment, possibly from a read error.

The chain links TRBV24-1 with TRBJ1-2, and TRBD1 may be the D gene, going by 5 matching bases. The sequenced sample was PBMCs from blood, obtained around 14 days before vaccination. The receptor was derived from a man aged 45-65 years who received an inactivated influenza vaccine. Donor details come from another sample of the same person, matched by shared clones. The DNA sequence reads TGTACCACCAGTGATTTCTCCCAGGGACGGGGCTACACCTTC. Its translation reads: CTTSDFSQGRGYTF.